These 22 T cell receptor beta chains were sequenced from one sample in a study of Ad26.COV2.S vaccination and SARS-CoV-2 variants. Sequencing was performed with immunoSEQ multiplex PCR; in TCRdb, only in-frame clones are kept and a portion is missing. The sample has 350,000 to 450,000 clones; around 92% are singletons. The specimen was peripheral blood, collected after recovery from COVID-19. Receptors originate from a human donor who had recovered from COVID-19.

In this sample, this clone turned up once. V is TRBV6-6 and J is TRBJ1-2; 10 nucleotides align to TRBD1. Germline V gives CDR1 MNHNY, CDR2 SVGAGI (reference sequence). This CDR3 has 13 residues. The V and J ends lost 4 bases and 8 bases, in that order; junction bases with no gene match: 4. CDR3: CASSSGQGSGYTF. The CDR3 DNA reads as TGTGCCAGCAGTTCGGGACAGGGGAGCGGCTACACCTTC.

The chain is built from TRBV2 and TRBJ1-2; the D is unclear. The CDR3 runs 16 residues. CDR1 and CDR2 from the germline V gene are SNHLY and FYNNEI. V was cut by 0 bases and J by 2 bases, with 13 bases left in between. The CDR3 nucleotides are TGTGCCAGCAGTGAAGCGCATAATGGGATGAACTATGGCTACACCTTC. Translated, it gives CASSEAHNGMNYGYTF.

The chain uses TRBV6-5 and TRBJ2-1; TRBD2 is a possible D gene (6 bases). V lost 10 bases and J 2 bases, leaving 15 bases between the germline ends. The CDR3 has 14 residues. The germline V gene encodes CDR1 MNHEY and CDR2 SVGAGI. Here the CDR3 reads CATHGAGPYNEQFF. CDR3 nucleotides: TGTGCCACTCATGGGGCGGGGCCCTACAATGAGCAGTTCTTC.

J is TRBJ2-7 and V is TRBV6-5, with D unclear. V dropped 6 bases and J dropped 1 base, with 16 bases sitting between them. This CDR3 contains 15 residues. The germline V gene has CDR1 MNHEY and CDR2 SVGAGI. The CDR3: CASRLTASGSYEQYF. In DNA form, the CDR3 reads TGTGCCAGCAGATTGACGGCCTCCGGGTCCTACGAGCAGTACTTC.

Details on this clone: The same CDR3 can be traced to other DNA sequences in this sample. The gene calls are TRBV3-1 (or the pseudogene TRBV3-2) and TRBJ2-5; D ambiguous. The CDR3 runs to 12 residues. The germline V gene encodes CDR1 LGHDT and CDR2 YNNKEL (reference sequence). Trimming cost V 1 base and J 5 bases, with 5 bases left between them. As DNA, the CDR3 is TGTGCCAGCAGCCAAGTACAGGAGACCCAGTACTTC. It encodes CASSQVQETQYF.

The V and J genes are TRBV5-1 and TRBJ2-1, with 8 bases aligning to TRBD1. The V and J ends lost 0 bases and 7 bases, in that order; junction bases with no gene match: 9. The CDR3 has 16 amino acids. CDR1 is SGHRS, CDR2 YFSETQ, per germline. CDR3 sequence reads: CASSLAIQGVVNEQFF. The CDR3, as DNA: TGCGCCAGCAGCTTGGCCATACAGGGGGTAGTTAATGAGCAGTTCTTC.

V usage is TRBV5-3 and J usage is TRBJ2-1; no reliable D call. TRBV5-3 is flagged as an ORF with uncertain function. The CDR3 contains 15 residues. Trimming shortened V by 6 bases and J by 4 bases, and 17 bases separated the two germline ends. CDR3 nucleotides: TGTGCCAGAAACATGGTAGGGCAGACGTACAATGAGCAGTTCTTC. This sequence encodes CARNMVGQTYNEQFF.

This clone was recorded once. This chain links TRBV9 with TRBJ2-1; the D gene could be TRBD1 or TRBD2 (6 bases each). The germline V gene encodes CDR1 SGDLS and CDR2 YYNGEE. V lost 4 bases and J 8 bases, leaving 31 bases between the germline ends. This CDR3 region has 19 residues. Written as DNA, the CDR3 is TGTGCCAGCAGCACCCCTAGTTTAGGGGGGCCAGCAGTATTCGATGAGCAGTTCTTC. Encoded protein: CASSTPSLGGPAVFDEQFF.

On this clone itself: In the same sample, other DNA sequences code for this CDR3. The gene calls are TRBV12-5 and TRBJ1-5; 7 positions agree with TRBD1. Germline V CDR1 and CDR2: LGHNT, FRNRAP. The CDR3 contains 14 residues. The V segment lost 5 bases and the J segment 5 bases; nucleotides outside the gene matches: 6. CDR3 coding DNA: TGTGCTAGTGGTAGGGGGCAGGACCATCAGCCCCAGCATTTT. As protein: CASGRGQDHQPQHF. The full variable domain, with the rest looked up from reference TRBV12-5 and TRBJ1-5, is DARVTQTPRHKVTEMGQEVTMRCQPILGHNTVFWYRQTMMQGLELLAYFRNRAPLDDSGMPKDRFSAEMPDATLATLKIQPSEPRDSAVYFCASGRGQDHQPQHFGDGTRLSIL.

This clone was seen only a few times. The chain is built from TRBV5-5 and TRBJ1-2, with unresolved D. Trimming took off 3 bases at V and 2 bases at J, with 11 bases between the two ends. Germline assignment: CDR1 SGHKS and CDR2 YYEKEE (reference sequence). This CDR3 comprises 14 residues. The CDR3 bases are TGTGCCAGCAGCTCGCCGGGGAAAAACTATGGCTACACCTTC. As protein: CASSSPGKNYGYTF. Drawing the rest from reference TRBV5-5 and TRBJ1-2, the complete variable domain is DAGVTQSPTHLIKTRGQQVTLRCSPISGHKSVSWYQQVLGQGPQFIFQYYEKEERGRGNFPDRFSARQFPNYSSELNVNALLLGDSALYLCASSSPGKNYGYTFGSGTRLTVV.

This clone was seen a handful of times. The rearrangement links TRBV10-1 to TRBJ1-6; TRBD1 matches 9 bases. CDR1 is WNHNN, CDR2 SYGVQD, per germline (reference sequence). J gave up 10 bases and V 0 bases, and 4 bases lay outside the gene matches. CDR3 length: 15 amino acids. The CDR3 here is CASSESRQGESPLHF. The CDR3 region has the DNA TGCGCCAGCAGTGAGTCAAGACAGGGGGAATCACCCCTCCACTTT.

As regards this clone: Other nucleotide sequences in the sample specify the same CDR3. The chain combines TRBV29-1 with TRBJ1-1; D uncertain. The V gene's germline CDR1 is SQVTM and CDR2 ANQGSEA. The length of the CDR3 is 11 residues. V was shortened by 5 bases and J by 3 bases, with 7 bases between the two germline ends. CDR3 DNA sequence: TGCAGCGTTCGCAGAGACACTGAAGCTTTCTTT. This gives the protein CSVRRDTEAFF.

This sequence joins TRBV12-5 and TRBJ2-3, with D uncertain. CDR3 length: 13 amino acids. V was pared by 7 bases and J by 3 bases, with 11 bases between. Germline CDR1 is LGHNT and CDR2 is FRNRAP. The CDR3 DNA sequence: TGTGCTAGTGCCCGGTATCGGACAGATACGCAGTATTTT. Protein: CASARYRTDTQYF.

The chain carries TRBV6-5 and TRBJ2-7; TRBD2 matches 7 bases. Germline V gene data show CDR1 as MNHEY and CDR2 as SVGAGI. The CDR3 is made up of 14 amino acids. Trimming took 5 bases from V and 5 from J; bases not matched to a gene: 9. The CDR3 sequence is CASSRMGGVHEQYF. For the CDR3, the DNA is TGTGCCAGCAGTCGGATGGGGGGGGTCCACGAGCAGTACTTC.

The V and J genes are TRBV7-2 and TRBJ1-4, with a weak D call TRBD1 (6 bases). Germline V gene data show CDR1 as SGHTA and CDR2 as FQGNSA. V lost 5 bases and J 4 bases, leaving 14 bases between the germline ends. The CDR3 totals 15 residues. Written as DNA, the CDR3 is TGTGCCAGCAGCCCTCAGACAGGAGTTAATGAAAAACTGTTTTTT. Its translation is CASSPQTGVNEKLFF.

Written as DNA, the CDR3 is TGTGCCACCAGCAGAGAATTAGGGACACAAGAGACCCAGTACTTC. Amino acids: CATSRELGTQETQYF. This chain links TRBV15 with TRBJ2-5; weak D call: TRBD1 (6 bases). This CDR3 has 15 amino acids. Trimming cost V 0 bases and J 2 bases, with 10 bases left between them. Germline assignment: CDR1 LNHNV and CDR2 YYDKDF (reference sequence).

The genes are TRBV19 and TRBJ2-7, with D maybe TRBD1 (5 bases). Trimming shortened V by 10 bases and J by 2 bases, and 12 bases separated the two germline ends. CDR1 and CDR2 (germline): LNHDA, SQIVND (reference sequence). The length of the CDR3 is 12 residues. The CDR3, as DNA: TGTGCCACCCTAGACAGAACCTACGAGCAGTACTTC. The encoded protein is CATLDRTYEQYF.

The J gene is TRBJ2-1, the V gene TRBV10-2, with 9 bases lining up with TRBD2. J was trimmed by 9 bases and V by 5 bases; bases with no gene match: 5. This CDR3 has 13 residues. The germline V gene encodes CDR1 WSHSY and CDR2 SAAADI. The CDR3 DNA sequence: TGCGCCAGCAGTTCTAGCGGGGCTGCTGAGCAGTTCTTC. It codes for CASSSSGAAEQFF.

The V and J genes are TRBV12-5 and TRBJ2-1; weak D call: TRBD2 (7 bases). The CDR3 totals 16 residues. Per germline, CDR1 LGHNT and CDR2 FRNRAP. Trimming took off 0 bases at V and 6 bases at J, with 15 bases between the two ends. The CDR3 protein is CASGLVRGAMFNEQFF. CDR3 nucleotides: TGTGCTAGTGGTTTGGTTCGGGGGGCGATGTTCAATGAGCAGTTCTTC.

The chain joins TRBV2 to TRBJ2-2, with 7 bases lining up with TRBD2. Per the germline V gene, CDR1 is SNHLY and CDR2 is FYNNEI. CDR3 length: 15 amino acids. V lost 8 bases to trimming and J lost 1 base; unmatched junction nucleotides: 7. CDR3 region: CASHTGLRNTGELFF. The CDR3 nucleotides read TGTGCCAGCCACACGGGACTACGGAACACCGGGGAGCTGTTTTTT.

This rearrangement joins TRBV12-3 or TRBV12-4 to TRBJ1-2, with D perhaps TRBD1 (6 bases). The CDR3 consists of 11 residues. V lost 7 bases and J 9 bases, leaving 12 bases between the germline ends. The CDR3 DNA reads as TGTGCCAGCACCCTGACAGGACGCTACACCTTC. Translating gives CASTLTGRYTF.

This chain joins TRBV12-3 or TRBV12-4 and TRBJ2-1; 8 nucleotides agree with TRBD1. CDR3 length equals 13 residues. J lost 7 bases, V lost 6 bases, and 5 bases had no gene match. The CDR3 coding sequence is TGTGCCAGCAGCAACCAGGGGGCGAATGAGCAGTTCTTC. The encoded protein is CASSNQGANEQFF.